Here is one TCR beta chain with its context. Its antigen is unknown. Other DNA sequences in the same sample also yield this CDR3. This sample is drawn from a study of shared clonotypes between healthy human individuals. Points from the study as a whole: Genetic and exposure-history diversity was limited by the small donor number.

Profiling relied on immunoSEQ multiplex PCR, and the TCRdb table lists in-frame clones only, not all of them. The data contain about 2.4 million clones, approximately 93% of them singletons. V trimming: 3 bases; J trimming: 9 bases; junction bases outside the gene matches: 4. The CDR3 runs to 13 residues. Germline V gives CDR1 MDHEN, CDR2 SYDVKM. Within Nashville, Tennessee resided all donors, each a Caucasian adult. The V and J genes are TRBV28 and TRBJ2-3; TRBD2 aligns across 9 bases. This TCR derives from a man aged 18 to 29 in good health. Some clones in this sample may be carry-over from other donors' samples. The specimen was naive CD4+ T cells from PBMCs. Subset in this sample: CD45RA+ positively selected. The CDR3: CASSLIAGDTQYF. The CDR3 region has the DNA TGTGCCAGCAGTTTGATAGCGGGAGACACGCAGTATTTT.